This entry lists 27 T cell receptor beta chains sequenced from one sample in a study of OX40 agonist ivuxolimab in advanced cancers. Sequenced by immunoSEQ multiplex PCR; TCRdb stores in-frame clones only, minus some. In the table there are fewer than 40,000 clones, about nine tenths of which are singletons. The material sequenced was CD4+ or CD8+ T cells sorted from blood, taken in a trial of the OX40 agonist ivuxolimab. The receptors stem from an adult with an advanced solid tumor such as melanoma, head and neck, liver or kidney cancer.

This chain connects TRBV27 to TRBJ2-3; 14 nucleotides agree with TRBD2. Trimming took 3 bases from V and 7 from J; bases not matched to a gene: 6. The CDR3 has 16 amino acids. The germline CDR1 and CDR2 sequences are MNHEY and SMNVEV (reference sequence). CDR3 residues: CASSLTSGGAGYTQYF. CDR3 bases: TGTGCCAGCAGTTTGACTAGCGGGGGGGCCGGGTATACGCAGTATTTT.

The genes are TRBV11-3 and TRBJ2-2, with 10 bases aligning to TRBD1. Unmatched junction bases numbered 4, after V lost 3 bases and J lost 6 bases. The germline CDR1 and CDR2 sequences are SGHNT and YENEEA. The CDR3 sequence is 15 residues long. The CDR3 sequence: CASSLGTGVAGELFF. The CDR3 nucleotides are TGTGCCAGCAGCTTGGGGACAGGGGTCGCCGGGGAGCTGTTTTTT. Variable domain in full (rest from reference TRBV11-3 and TRBJ2-2): EAGVVQSPRYKIIEKKQPVAFWCNPISGHNTLYWYLQNLGQGPELLIRYENEEAVDDSQLPKDRFSAERLKGVDSTLKIQPAELGDSAVYLCASSLGTGVAGELFFGEGSRLTVL.

The chain carries TRBV19 and TRBJ1-1; 8 bases line up with TRBD1. CDR1 is LNHDA and CDR2 is SQIVND in the germline V gene (reference sequence). CDR3 length: 12 residues. V was pared by 11 bases and J by 5 bases, with 7 bases of the junction left unmatched. The CDR3 loop reads CAVTRGLTEAFF. DNA for the CDR3: TGTGCCGTTACCAGGGGGCTGACTGAAGCTTTCTTT.

This CDR3 reads CASTNIWEVTGELFF. CDR3 coding DNA: TGTGCCAGTACCAATATTTGGGAGGTCACCGGGGAGCTGTTTTTT. The chain is built from TRBV19 and TRBJ2-2; tentative D call: TRBD2 (6 bases). Trimming left V 7 bases short and J 4 bases short, with 16 bases between. CDR3 length: 15 amino acids. CDR1 LNHDA and CDR2 SQIVND come from the germline V gene (reference sequence).

This sequence joins TRBV19 and TRBJ2-7; D is possibly TRBD2 (6 bases). The V gene lost 1 base and the J gene lost 3 bases, with 13 bases spanning the gap. The CDR3 covers 15 residues. Germline V gives CDR1 LNHDA, CDR2 SQIVND (reference sequence). In DNA form, the CDR3 reads TGTGCCAGTAGTATAGGGACTACCTCAAACTACGAGCAGTACTTC. Translating gives CASSIGTTSNYEQYF.

The chain joins TRBV27 to TRBJ2-1, with 10 nucleotides matching TRBD1. The CDR3 is 15 residues long. Germline CDR1 is MNHEY and CDR2 is SMNVEV (reference sequence). The V segment lost 2 bases and the J segment 7 bases; nucleotides outside the gene matches: 5. The CDR3 nucleotides read TGTGCCAGCAGTTTAGGGACAGGGGTCCGAAATGAGCAGTTCTTC. Encoded protein: CASSLGTGVRNEQFF.

The chain uses TRBV6-1 and TRBJ2-3; a possible D gene is TRBD2 (6 bases). V was clipped by 8 bases and J by 4 bases, with 13 bases between them. Germline V gene sequence: CDR1 MNHNS, CDR2 SASEGT. CDR3 length: 13 amino acids. The CDR3 DNA reads TGTGCCAGCGGGGGTGGAGGGCCAGATACGCAGTATTTT. It encodes CASGGGGPDTQYF.

V usage is TRBV28 and J usage is TRBJ1-1; possibly TRBD1 for D (5 bases). The V gene's germline CDR1 is MDHEN and CDR2 SYDVKM. The length of the CDR3 is 14 residues. V was trimmed by 3 bases and J by 1 base, leaving 9 bases between them. Written as DNA, the CDR3 is TGTGCCAGCAGTTTTCAGGGTCCGAACACTGAAGCTTTCTTT. This gives the protein CASSFQGPNTEAFF. Full variable domain (outside the CDR3, taken from reference TRBV28 and TRBJ1-1): DVKVTQSSRYLVKRTGEKVFLECVQDMDHENMFWYRQDPGLGLRLIYFSYDVKMKEKGDIPEGYSVSREKKERFSLILESASTNQTSMYLCASSFQGPNTEAFFGQGTRLTVV.

The chain links TRBV5-1 to TRBJ2-5; D is unclear. Germline V lookup: CDR1 SGHRS, CDR2 YFSETQ. The V end was cut by 0 bases, the J end by 5 bases, with 8 bases between. This CDR3 has 13 residues. This chain's CDR3 is CASSLGTRETQYF. CDR3 coding DNA: TGCGCCAGCAGCTTGGGGACGAGGGAGACCCAGTACTTC.

V is TRBV5-8 and J is TRBJ2-1, with D possibly matching TRBD2 (5 bases). CDR1 and CDR2 from the germline V gene are SGHTS and YDEGEE. The CDR3 spans 16 residues. V gave up 4 bases and J gave up 1 base, with 15 bases separating them. In DNA form, the CDR3 reads TGTGCCAGCAGCCCGCGCGGGCGGAGGTCCTACAATGAGCAGTTCTTC. This gives the protein CASSPRGRRSYNEQFF.

The gene calls are TRBV30 and TRBJ1-5; 7 bases fit TRBD1. V lost 5 bases to trimming and J lost 2 bases; unmatched junction nucleotides: 6. CDR1 and CDR2 from the germline V gene are GTSNPN and SVGIG (reference sequence). The CDR3 consists of 14 residues. This CDR3 is CAWRKGTGNQPQHF. The CDR3, as DNA: TGTGCCTGGCGTAAAGGGACAGGCAATCAGCCCCAGCATTTT.

The J gene is TRBJ1-3, the V gene TRBV5-1; the D gene is possibly TRBD1 (5 bases). Germline assignment: CDR1 SGHRS and CDR2 YFSETQ. V shed 4 bases and J shed 1 base, with 12 bases lying between them. The CDR3 runs to 15 residues. CDR3 region: CASSLGTASGNTIYF. The CDR3 region has the DNA TGCGCCAGCAGCCTCGGGACTGCTTCTGGAAACACCATATATTTT.

The V and J genes are TRBV11-2 and TRBJ2-3; 9 bases line up with TRBD1. This CDR3 has 15 residues. Germline CDR1 SGHAT, CDR2 FQNNGV. J lost 4 bases, V lost 1 base, and 3 bases had no gene match. Written as DNA, the CDR3 is TGTGCCAGCAGCTTAGGGGACAGGGCTTCAGATACGCAGTATTTT. Encoded protein: CASSLGDRASDTQYF.

J is TRBJ2-1 and V is TRBV27, with D perhaps TRBD1 (7 bases). CDR1 MNHEY and CDR2 SMNVEV come from the germline V gene (reference sequence). This CDR3 has 17 amino acids. Trimming pared 4 bases from V and 1 base from J, leaving 17 bases between. CDR3 sequence: CASSSARGETSYNEQFF. The CDR3 DNA reads as TGTGCCAGCAGTTCCGCCAGGGGGGAGACTTCCTACAATGAGCAGTTCTTC.

The chain recombines TRBV30 with TRBJ1-6; D is possibly TRBD1 (6 bases). CDR3 size: 14 residues. V lost 0 bases and J lost 7, with 10 bases in between. Looked up from germline, CDR1 is GTSNPN and CDR2 is SVGIG (reference sequence). CDR3 DNA sequence: TGTGCCTGGAGTGTCGGTAGGGGGAATTCACCCCTCCACTTT. Encoded protein: CAWSVGRGNSPLHF.

This chain joins TRBV4-2 and TRBJ1-4; D not resolved. Germline V lookup: CDR1 LGHNA, CDR2 YNFKEQ. V was shortened by 8 bases and J by 0 bases, with 4 bases between the two germline ends. This CDR3 is 12 amino acids long. For the CDR3, the DNA is TGTGCCAGCCGCACAACTAATGAAAAACTGTTTTTT. It translates to CASRTTNEKLFF.

This clone was seen just once. The chain carries TRBV21-1 and TRBJ2-3; the table assigns TRBD1, which was not confirmed against the DNA. TRBV21-1 is designated a pseudogene. CDR3 size: 17 residues. The CDR3 is CASSKEAGSRSSDTQYF. The CDR3 DNA sequence: TGTGCCAGCAGCAAAGAGGCAGGGTCGAGATCGTCGGATACGCAGTATTTT.

In its sample, this clone was seen once. In DNA form, the CDR3 reads TGTGCCAGCAAAAAACAGGGTTGGACTGAAGCTTTCTTT. This sequence encodes CASKKQGWTEAFF. J is TRBJ1-1 and V is TRBV28, with D maybe TRBD1 (6 bases). The germline CDR1 and CDR2 sequences are MDHEN and SYDVKM. The ends were cut back, 7 bases at V and 5 bases at J, with 14 bases in the middle. This CDR3 has 13 amino acids.

This clone has only a few counts. The gene calls are TRBV19 and TRBJ1-6, with D unresolved. Germline CDR1 and CDR2: LNHDA and SQIVND (reference sequence). The CDR3 totals 15 residues. V was cut by 0 bases and J by 5 bases, with 8 bases left in between. The CDR3 here is CASSIEKVDNSPLHF. CDR3 coding DNA: TGTGCCAGTAGTATAGAGAAGGTGGATAATTCACCCCTCCACTTT.

This sequence joins TRBV29-1 and TRBJ1-1; 7 bases agree with TRBD1. The CDR3 covers 15 residues. V lost 1 base and J lost 1; bases outside the gene matches: 6. Germline V gene data show CDR1 as SQVTM and CDR2 as ANQGSEA. CDR3: CSVEAAGQPNTEAFF. The CDR3 nucleotides are TGCAGCGTTGAAGCCGCGGGACAGCCGAACACTGAAGCTTTCTTT.

The chain is built from TRBV29-1 and TRBJ1-1; D ambiguous. Deletions cut 3 bases from V and 1 base from J, with 9 bases between. The CDR3 length is 13 residues. Per germline, CDR1 SQVTM and CDR2 ANQGSEA. The CDR3 DNA is TGCAGCGTTGATATGGGGAAGAACACTGAAGCTTTCTTT. Its translation is CSVDMGKNTEAFF.

V is TRBV5-1 and J is TRBJ2-3; D is undetermined. The V gene lost 0 bases and the J gene lost 0 bases, with 5 bases spanning the gap. CDR1 and CDR2 (germline): SGHRS, YFSETQ. The CDR3 runs 14 residues. The CDR3 DNA sequence: TGCGCCAGCAGCTTGGCAGATAGCACAGATACGCAGTATTTT. It is translated as CASSLADSTDTQYF.

The chain links TRBV11-2 to TRBJ2-3; no firm D call. V gave up 2 bases and J gave up 0 bases, with 15 bases separating them. This CDR3 is 17 amino acids long. The V gene's germline CDR1 is SGHAT and CDR2 FQNNGV. DNA for the CDR3: TGTGCCAGCAGCTTATTCGTCGGCCATACGAGCACAGATACGCAGTATTTT. It codes for CASSLFVGHTSTDTQYF.

The V gene is TRBV4-2, the J gene TRBJ1-2; D possibly corresponds to TRBD1 (5 bases). Between the trimmed V and J ends, which lost 1 base and 0 bases, there was a span of 9 bases. Per germline, CDR1 LGHNA and CDR2 YNFKEQ. The CDR3 extends over 15 amino acids. The CDR3 protein is CASSQVVGANYGYTF. For the CDR3, the DNA is TGTGCCAGCAGCCAAGTGGTGGGGGCTAACTATGGCTACACCTTC.

The chain combines TRBV19 with TRBJ1-3, with D hard to call. CDR1 and CDR2 (germline): LNHDA, SQIVND (reference sequence). This CDR3 region has 14 residues. With 8 bases removed from V and 0 bases from J, the gap between germline ends came to 11 bases. Written as DNA, the CDR3 is TGTGCCAGTTCCTCGGGCCTCTCTGGAAACACCATATATTTT. As protein: CASSSGLSGNTIYF.

Only one count was recorded for this clone. The genes are TRBV27 and TRBJ2-3; TRBD2 might be the D (6 bases). The length of the CDR3 is 20 residues. Looked up from germline, CDR1 is MNHEY and CDR2 is SMNVEV (reference sequence). V lost 0 bases, J lost 4 bases, and 26 bases lay in between. CDR3 residues: CASSLSQIGSGPGVSDTQYF. CDR3 DNA sequence: TGTGCCAGCAGTTTATCACAGATCGGTTCGGGCCCGGGAGTATCAGATACGCAGTATTTT.

This chain connects TRBV28 to TRBJ1-4, with 10 bases fitting TRBD1. The V and J ends lost 6 bases and 7 bases, in that order; junction bases with no gene match: 2. Germline V gives CDR1 MDHEN, CDR2 SYDVKM. This CDR3 is built from 13 residues. The CDR3 loop reads CASSRTGGEKLFF. In DNA, the CDR3 is TGTGCCAGCAGCCGGACAGGGGGTGAAAAACTGTTTTTT. The variable domain in full, completed from reference TRBV28 and TRBJ1-4, reads DVKVTQSSRYLVKRTGEKVFLECVQDMDHENMFWYRQDPGLGLRLIYFSYDVKMKEKGDIPEGYSVSREKKERFSLILESASTNQTSMYLCASSRTGGEKLFFGSGTQLSVL.